The entry below gives a single T cell receptor beta chain sequence along with its context. The junction had 11 bases not matched to a gene; V was cut back by 8 bases and J by 4 bases. Germline assignment: CDR1 SNHLY and CDR2 FYNNEI. This CDR3 comprises 14 residues. It was cDNA, reverse transcribed from extracted RNA, that served as the sequencing template. Sequencing used immunoSEQ multiplex PCR; TCRdb keeps in-frame clones, though not all of them. The sample lists roughly 120,000 clones; around 53% were seen once. Treatment denoted: oral pan-JAK inhibitor, 5-10 mg twice daily. Peripheral blood and lesional scalp punch biopsies were taken from alopecia areata patients. The sample comes from a study of CD8+ T cells in alopecia areata. Study-level information: Treated patients were given 5 to 10 mg oral tofacitinib twice daily.

This chain joins TRBV2 and TRBJ2-7; 7 bases are shared with TRBD1. The input for sequencing was CD8+ T cells sorted from blood, taken at week 24, from a patient treated with tofacitinib. This TCR was recovered from a human donor with alopecia areata. CDR3 bases: TGTGCCAGCGCCGGGACAGCGAGTCCGTACGAGCAGTACTTC. Translation gives CASAGTASPYEQYF.